Given below is one TCR beta chain in context. This specimen belongs to a study of blood T cell repertoires in COVID-19. Study as a whole: Collection of acute and convalescent COVID-19 samples took place in the United States, Italy and Spain. In each case, the material was cDNA or gDNA derived from T cells, B-cell-depleted T cells, or PBMCs.

Per the original data handling: It was from reference gene primer amplification that nucleated cell counts were estimated. Profiling relied on immunoSEQ multiplex PCR, and the TCRdb table lists in-frame clones only, not all of them. For V, J and clone size, that table is used; D and trimming come from the DNA. The table lists fewer than 85,000 clones, approximately 85% of them singletons, with about 4.6% in the top ten. Germline values: CDR1 PRHDT, CDR2 FYEKMQ (reference sequence). After removal of 2 bases from V and 9 bases from J, the junction contained 10 bases not matched to a gene. The CDR3 is 17 amino acids.

Sequenced material: peripheral blood. The rearrangement links TRBV13 to TRBJ2-1, with 13 bases identical to TRBD2. The TCR was taken from a human donor in a cohort sampled during active COVID-19. This CDR3 is CASSLIPGLAGEGEQFF. Here the CDR3 DNA reads TGTGCCAGCAGCTTAATTCCCGGACTAGCGGGAGAGGGTGAGCAGTTCTTC.